This note documents a single TCR beta chain sequence. Antigen: not known. CD4+ cells yielded CD45RA+ naive and CD45RA-negative memory subsets. The CDR3 extends over 16 amino acids. The V end lost 4 bases, the J end lost 3 bases, and 20 bases lay between the germline ends. Germline-derived CDR1 and CDR2 are SGHRS and YFSETQ. The authors split each subset's genomic DNA evenly across several immunoSEQ plates. Sequencing was performed with immunoSEQ multiplex PCR; in TCRdb, only in-frame clones are kept and a portion is missing. The sample includes 2 million to 3 million clones, around 90% seen only once; the top ten take 0.14%. This sample is drawn from a study of shared clonotypes between healthy human individuals. Findings of the study overall: Sharing across a few donors was seen in roughly 5% of naive CD4 clonotypes. Blood was the only sampled material, and tissue repertoires likely differ.

The origin of this receptor is a young man in good health. The rearrangement uses TRBV5-1 and TRBJ2-7; the D gene could be TRBD1 or TRBD2 (5 bases each). The material sequenced was naive CD4+ T cells sorted from blood. This sample's subset: CD45RA+ positively selected. CDR3 nucleotide sequence: TGCGCCAGCAGCCCATCTTCGGGACCTAACTTCTACGAGCAGTACTTC. As protein: CASSPSSGPNFYEQYF. The full variable domain, rest sourced from reference TRBV5-1 and TRBJ2-7, is KAGVTQTPRYLIKTRGQQVTLSCSPISGHRSVSWYQQTPGQGLQFLFEYFSETQRNKGNFPGRFSGRQFSNSRSEMNVSTLELGDSALYLCASSPSSGPNFYEQYFGPGTRLTVT.